Here is one T cell receptor (delta chain) with its context. By sample share, this clone is large (0.1 to 1%). Its antigen is unknown. No per-base quality is available; no much larger clone lies one base away. The data are from a study of Vγ9Vδ2 T cells in congenital toxoplasmosis (dated by TCRdb to 2020 to 2023). For the study in its entirety: Congenital toxoplasmosis was diagnosed using IgG, IgM and IgA serology, Western blot and an in-house interferon-gamma release assay. This study compared the CDR3 repertoires of the gamma and delta chains in sorted blood gammadelta T cells from congenitally T. gondii-infected infants versus uninfected infants. Repertoire sequencing was done on samples from infants at 2 months after birth and at 1 year of age. At 2 months, TCR sequencing included roughly five infected and fewer than 11 uninfected infants, while at 1 year the sequenced group was 3 infected and 4 uninfected infants. Results and caveats for the whole study, not just this receptor: Among approximately 2-month-old infants, germline-encoded fetal-type TRDV2 CDR3 sequences seemed to show up more often in infected than in uninfected infants, which suggests an in utero expansion footprint. At 2 months, infected infants appeared to have fewer N additions in TRGV9 and TRDV2 CDR3s than uninfected infants, particularly in TRDV2-TRDJ1 sequences. Repertoire differences between infected and uninfected infants were less clearly seen at 1 year of age than at 2 months. Both infected and uninfected infants showed high prevalence of a public TRGV9 clonotype. Two months was the earliest age with enough suitable sample material for TCR repertoire analysis, so newborn repertoires were not sequenced.

cDNA was generated in one tube by template-switch reverse transcription with TRGC- and TRDC-specific primers, using SuperScript II. The TRGC primer was designed to bind both the TRGC1 and TRGC2 constant genes. The KAPA Real-Time Library Amplification Kit was used for TRG and TRD amplification, and AMPure XP bead purification was performed between steps. Illumina sequencing adapters were added by index PCR using the Nextera XT Index Kit. An Illumina MiSeq running the V2 300 kit was used to sequence the TRG and TRD amplicons, producing 150 bp paired-end reads. On the authors' methods: Before further analysis, read quality was checked using FastQC version 0.11.8. Reads were aligned to GenBank TRG or TRD reference genes, and CDR3 sequences were built with MiXCR version 3.0.3. Default MiXCR settings were kept, except that 3 rather than 5 consecutive nucleotides were used to assemble TRDD gene segments. N additions, CDR3 length, J segment length and clonotype sharing between samples were calculated with VDJtools version 1.2.1. CDR3 sequences that were out of frame or contained stop codons were left out of the analysis. Infant repertoires were assessed for overlap with previously published fetal, cord blood and adult blood Vgamma9Vdelta2 repertoires. TCRdb reprocessed the public data with the CATT caller; entries with the same nucleotide sequence were combined afterwards. The V and J calls follow TCRdb's processing rather than the paper's. In all, the sample holds about 890 delta-chain clones, and 25% of those were seen once. The ten biggest clones cover about 29% of the sample.

The same treatment, consisting of spiramycin and/or pyrimethamine plus sulfadiazine plus folinic acid, was given to mothers of infected and uninfected infants alike. All infants, both infected and uninfected, were delivered at term after more than 37 weeks of gestation. About 1 mL of blood was processed into PBMCs by Lymphoprep gradient centrifugation, after which the PBMCs were cryopreserved in liquid nitrogen and shipped to Belgium. After thawing, PBMCs were labeled with Zombie NIR viability dye and stained with CD3, TCR gammadelta, Vgamma9 and Vdelta2 antibodies. A FACSAria III was used to sort CD3+ TCRgammadelta+ T cells, reaching a mean purity of approximately 98%. The RNeasy Micro Kit was used to isolate RNA from 7,500 to 10,000 sorted gammadelta T cells per sample. Each infant was born to a mother who had been enrolled with a primary T. gondii infection during pregnancy. The infants' peripheral blood was drawn at an outpatient microbiology and virology center located in Pavia, Italy.

V trim: 3 bases; J trim: 0 bases; unmatched bases: 24. Including the terminal cysteine and phenylalanine, the CDR3 comprises 22 residues. CDR3 DNA only is kept here, 66 bases in frame from base 1. CDR1 TSWWSYY and CDR2 QGS were looked up in the germline V gene. Sequencing used gamma-delta T cells from blood. This clonotype was obtained from a child under 10 years old born to a mother with Toxoplasma gondii infection during pregnancy, either congenitally infected or uninfected (not recorded which). This sequence uses TRDV1 and TRDJ1; TRDD3 agrees with 8 junctional bases. The DNA is TGTGCTCTTGGGGACGGGCCGGGTAGCATTTACTGGGGGCCGAGTTACACCGATAAACTCATCTTT. It codes for CALGDGPGSIYWGPSYTDKLIF.